This T cell receptor beta chain was found in a study of T and B cells in COVID-19 patients. At the level of the study: Blood was sampled from COVID-19 patients who were either actively infected or recovered.

Overall study findings and caveats: There were about 2,500 TCR clusters exclusive to the recovered cohort, a few dozen with low generation probability.

Trimming stripped 5 bases from V and 4 bases from J, with 9 bases between. The CDR3 is made up of 12 amino acids. The germline CDR1 and CDR2 sequences are SEHNR and FQNEAQ (reference sequence). Blood genomic DNA input for TRB amplification was about 250-500 ng. On this clonotype itself: No antigen is known for it.

Multiplex PCR with BIOMED2 TRB-A/B primer pools amplified TRB rearrangements. One entry per CDR3 protein, called by TCRdb with MiXCR from the multiplex PCR reads. Seen here are some 13,000 distinct CDR3 sequences, 25% observed once, and the top ten hold roughly 4%. The sample comprised blood. This chain links TRBV7-9 with TRBJ2-7; no reliable D call. The sequence was obtained from a human donor who had recovered from COVID-19. In nucleotides, the CDR3 is TGTGCCAGCAGCCCTATAGGGTACGAGCAGTACTTC. As protein: CASSPIGYEQYF. Filled out from reference TRBV7-9 and TRBJ2-7, the complete variable domain reads DTGVSQNPRHKITKRGQNVTFRCDPISEHNRLYWYRQTLGQGPEFLTYFQNEAQLEKSRLLSDRFSAERPKGSFSTLEIQRTEQGDSAMYLCASSPIGYEQYFGPGTRLTVT.